The entry below gives a single T cell receptor beta chain sequence along with its context. Antigen: not known. This sample was included in a study of regulatory T cells in long-lasting Graves disease. General study results and limits: Persistent disease exhibited a predilection for TRBV28, TRBJ1-2 and TRBJ2-5.

Time point of the sample: newly diagnosed GD, antithyroid drugs for less than 3 months. Preparation of the TCR library used RNA extracted from PBMCs. With EDTA tubes as the receptacles, around 10 milliliters of peripheral blood were drawn. Arm-PCR with iRepertoire HTBI primers amplified the CDR3 regions for these TCR beta libraries. Each CDR3 protein gets one entry after TCRdb re-called the multiplex PCR reads with MiXCR. Among over 400,000 distinct CDR3 sequences listed, 14% were seen once. CDR3 length equals 15 residues. CDR1 SGHRS and CDR2 YFSETQ come from the germline V gene. With 2 bases removed from V and 0 bases from J, the gap between germline ends came to 11 bases. The same data also contributed to another study, on T cells in Graves' hyperthyroidism and ophthalmopathy. From that study: An initial round of RT-PCR targeting the TCR CDR3 relied on the HTBI primer set. The model anticipated ophthalmopathy a median approximately 6.5 months pre-onset.

The genes are TRBV5-1 and TRBJ1-1, with D perhaps TRBD1 (6 bases). The clonotype comes from a woman in her forties or fifties with Graves disease. The sample here was peripheral blood mononuclear cells (PBMCs), taken at new diagnosis, from a patient treated with antithyroid drugs. For the CDR3, the DNA is TGCGCCAGCAGCTTACAGGGTATGGTGAACACTGAAGCTTTCTTT. Protein product: CASSLQGMVNTEAFF.